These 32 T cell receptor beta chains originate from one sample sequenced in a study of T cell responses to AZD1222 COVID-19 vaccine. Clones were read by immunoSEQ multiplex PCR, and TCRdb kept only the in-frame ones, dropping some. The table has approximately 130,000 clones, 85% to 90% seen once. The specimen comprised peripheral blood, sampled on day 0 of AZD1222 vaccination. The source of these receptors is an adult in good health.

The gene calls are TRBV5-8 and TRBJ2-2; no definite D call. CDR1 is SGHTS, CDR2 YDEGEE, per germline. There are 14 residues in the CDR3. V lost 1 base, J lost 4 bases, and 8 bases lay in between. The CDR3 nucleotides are TGTGCCAGCAGCTTGTCTGGTGGCACCGGGGAGCTGTTTTTT. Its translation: CASSLSGGTGELFF.

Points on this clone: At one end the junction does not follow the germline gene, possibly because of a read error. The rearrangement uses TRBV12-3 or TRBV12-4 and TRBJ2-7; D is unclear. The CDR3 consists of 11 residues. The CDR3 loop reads CASSLGHGQYF. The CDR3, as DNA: TGTGCCAGCAGCTTAGGGCACGGGCAGTACTTC.

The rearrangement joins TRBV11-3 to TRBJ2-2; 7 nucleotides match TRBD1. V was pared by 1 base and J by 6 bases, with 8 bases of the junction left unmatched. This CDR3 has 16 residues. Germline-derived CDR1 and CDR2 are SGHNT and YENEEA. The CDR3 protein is CASSLVGRGRAGELFF. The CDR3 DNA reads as TGTGCCAGCAGCTTAGTCGGCAGGGGGAGAGCCGGGGAGCTGTTTTTT.

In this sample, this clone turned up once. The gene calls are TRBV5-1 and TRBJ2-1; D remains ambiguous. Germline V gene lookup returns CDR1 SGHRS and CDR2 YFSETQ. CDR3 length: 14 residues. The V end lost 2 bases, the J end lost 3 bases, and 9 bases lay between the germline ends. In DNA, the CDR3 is TGCGCCAGCAGCTTAGGCTCTGACTACAATGAGCAGTTCTTC. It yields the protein CASSLGSDYNEQFF.

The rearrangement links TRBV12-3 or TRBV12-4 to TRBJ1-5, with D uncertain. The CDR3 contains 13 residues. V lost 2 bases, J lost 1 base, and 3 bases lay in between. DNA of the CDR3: TGTGCCAGCAGTTTAATCAGCAATCAGCCCCAGCATTTT. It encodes CASSLISNQPQHF.

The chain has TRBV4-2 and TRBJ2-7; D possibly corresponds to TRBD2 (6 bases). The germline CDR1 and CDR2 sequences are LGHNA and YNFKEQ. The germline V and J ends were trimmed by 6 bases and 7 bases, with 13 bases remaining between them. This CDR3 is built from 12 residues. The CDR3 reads CASRADGGEQYF. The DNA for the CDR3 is TGTGCCAGCAGAGCCGACGGGGGAGAGCAGTACTTC.

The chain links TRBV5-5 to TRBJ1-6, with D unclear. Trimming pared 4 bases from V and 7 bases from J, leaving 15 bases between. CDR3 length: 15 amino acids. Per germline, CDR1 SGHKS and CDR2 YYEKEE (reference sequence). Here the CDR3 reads CASSRAQAQNSPLHF. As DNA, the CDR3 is TGTGCCAGCAGCCGGGCGCAGGCACAGAATTCACCCCTCCACTTT.

Written as DNA, the CDR3 is TGTGCCAGCAGCTTAGCGACAGTAGATGGCTACACCTTC. Translating gives CASSLATVDGYTF. The J gene is TRBJ1-2, the V gene TRBV7-9; perhaps TRBD1 as D (5 bases). The ends were cut back, 0 bases at V and 6 bases at J, with 8 bases in the middle. CDR1 and CDR2 (germline): SEHNR, FQNEAQ (reference sequence). The CDR3 loop spans 13 amino acids.

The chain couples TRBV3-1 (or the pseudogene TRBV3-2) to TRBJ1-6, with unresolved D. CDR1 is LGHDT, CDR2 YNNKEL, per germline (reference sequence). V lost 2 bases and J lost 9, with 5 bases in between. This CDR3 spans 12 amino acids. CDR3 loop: CASSQPGSPLHF. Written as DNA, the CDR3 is TGTGCCAGCAGCCAACCAGGTTCACCCCTCCACTTT.

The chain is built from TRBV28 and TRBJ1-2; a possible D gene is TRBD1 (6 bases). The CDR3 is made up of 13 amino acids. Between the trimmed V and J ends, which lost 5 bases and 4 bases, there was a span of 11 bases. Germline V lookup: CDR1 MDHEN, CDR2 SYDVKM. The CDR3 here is CASSVGASYGYTF. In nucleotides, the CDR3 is TGTGCCAGCAGTGTGGGGGCCTCCTATGGCTACACCTTC.

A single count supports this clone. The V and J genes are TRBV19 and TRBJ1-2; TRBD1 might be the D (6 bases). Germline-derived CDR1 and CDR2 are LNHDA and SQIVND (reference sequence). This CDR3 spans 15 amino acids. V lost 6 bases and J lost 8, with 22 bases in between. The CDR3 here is CASRPHGGGRDGYTF. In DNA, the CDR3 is TGTGCCAGTAGACCACACGGGGGCGGGAGAGACGGCTACACCTTC.

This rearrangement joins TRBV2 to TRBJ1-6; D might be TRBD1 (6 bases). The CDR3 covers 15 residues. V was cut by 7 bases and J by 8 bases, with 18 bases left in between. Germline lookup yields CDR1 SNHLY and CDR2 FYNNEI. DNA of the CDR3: TGTGCCAGCACTAGAGAGGGGGTGGTAGATTCACCCCTCCACTTT. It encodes CASTREGVVDSPLHF.

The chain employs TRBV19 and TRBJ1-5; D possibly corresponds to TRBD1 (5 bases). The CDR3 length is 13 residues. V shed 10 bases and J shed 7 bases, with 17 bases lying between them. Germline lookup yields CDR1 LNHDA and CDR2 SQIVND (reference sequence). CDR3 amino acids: CATAGREGQPQHF. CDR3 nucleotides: TGTGCCACCGCGGGGCGAGAGGGCCAGCCCCAGCATTTT.

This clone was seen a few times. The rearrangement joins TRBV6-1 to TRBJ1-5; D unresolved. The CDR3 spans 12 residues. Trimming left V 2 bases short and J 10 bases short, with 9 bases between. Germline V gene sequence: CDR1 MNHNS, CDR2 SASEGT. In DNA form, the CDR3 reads TGTGCCAGCAGTGAAAGAAGACTTCCCCAGCATTTT. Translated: CASSERRLPQHF.

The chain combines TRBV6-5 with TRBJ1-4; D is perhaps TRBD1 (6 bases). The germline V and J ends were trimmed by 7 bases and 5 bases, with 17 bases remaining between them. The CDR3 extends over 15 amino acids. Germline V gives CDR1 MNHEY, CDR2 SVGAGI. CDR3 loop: CASTTKGHRNEKLFF. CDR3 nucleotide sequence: TGTGCCAGCACTACAAAGGGACACCGAAATGAAAAACTGTTTTTT.

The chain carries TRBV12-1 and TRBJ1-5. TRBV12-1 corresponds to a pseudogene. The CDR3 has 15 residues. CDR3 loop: CASKKQRSNSQPQHF. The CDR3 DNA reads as TGTGCCAGCAAAAAACAAAGATCGAATAGTCAGCCCCAGCATTTT.

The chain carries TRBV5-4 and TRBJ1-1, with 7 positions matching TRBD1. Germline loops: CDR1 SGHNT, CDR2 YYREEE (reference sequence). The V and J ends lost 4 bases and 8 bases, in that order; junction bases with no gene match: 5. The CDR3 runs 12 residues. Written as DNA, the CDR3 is TGTGCCAGCAGCCGCACAGGGGAAGAAGCTTTCTTT. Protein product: CASSRTGEEAFF. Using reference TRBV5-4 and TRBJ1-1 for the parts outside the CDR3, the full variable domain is ETGVTQSPTHLIKTRGQQVTLRCSSQSGHNTVSWYQQALGQGPQFIFQYYREEENGRGNFPPRFSGLQFPNYSSELNVNALELDDSALYLCASSRTGEEAFFGQGTRLTVV.

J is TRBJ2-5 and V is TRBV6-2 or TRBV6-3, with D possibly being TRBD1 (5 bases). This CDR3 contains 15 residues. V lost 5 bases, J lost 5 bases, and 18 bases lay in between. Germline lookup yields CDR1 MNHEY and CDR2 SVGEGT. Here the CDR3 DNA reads TGTGCCAGCAGTCTATCAAAAGGGGCAGGGGAGACCCAGTACTTC. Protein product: CASSLSKGAGETQYF.

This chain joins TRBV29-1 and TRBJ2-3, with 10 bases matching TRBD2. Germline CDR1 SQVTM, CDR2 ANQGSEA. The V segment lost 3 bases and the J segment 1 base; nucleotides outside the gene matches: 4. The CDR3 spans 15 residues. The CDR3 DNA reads TGCAGCGTTGATACCGGGACTAGCGGCACAGATACGCAGTATTTT. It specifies CSVDTGTSGTDTQYF.

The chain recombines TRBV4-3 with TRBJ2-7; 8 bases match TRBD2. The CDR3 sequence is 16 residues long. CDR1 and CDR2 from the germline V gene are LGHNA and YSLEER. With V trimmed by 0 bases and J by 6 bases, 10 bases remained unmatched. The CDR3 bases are TGCGCCAGCAGCCAAGATAGGGCGGGAGGCCCTCGCGAGCAGTACTTC. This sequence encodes CASSQDRAGGPREQYF.

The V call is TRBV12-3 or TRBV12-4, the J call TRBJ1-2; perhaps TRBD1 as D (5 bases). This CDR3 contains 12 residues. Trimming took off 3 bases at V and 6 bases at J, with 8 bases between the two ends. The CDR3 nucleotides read TGTGCCAGCAGTTTTTTGGGGCATGGCTACACCTTC. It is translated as CASSFLGHGYTF.

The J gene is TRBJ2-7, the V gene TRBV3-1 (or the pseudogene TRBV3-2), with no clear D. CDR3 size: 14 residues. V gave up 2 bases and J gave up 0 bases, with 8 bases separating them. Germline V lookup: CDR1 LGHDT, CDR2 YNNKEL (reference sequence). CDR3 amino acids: CASSQLTNSYEQYF. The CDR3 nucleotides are TGTGCCAGCAGCCAATTGACCAACTCCTACGAGCAGTACTTC.

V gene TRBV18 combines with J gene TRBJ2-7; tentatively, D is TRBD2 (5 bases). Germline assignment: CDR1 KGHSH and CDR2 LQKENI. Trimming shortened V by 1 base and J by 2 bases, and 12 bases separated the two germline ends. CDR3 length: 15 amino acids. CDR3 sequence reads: CASSPRPRDPYEQYF. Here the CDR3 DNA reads TGTGCCAGCTCACCACGCCCTCGGGATCCCTACGAGCAGTACTTC.

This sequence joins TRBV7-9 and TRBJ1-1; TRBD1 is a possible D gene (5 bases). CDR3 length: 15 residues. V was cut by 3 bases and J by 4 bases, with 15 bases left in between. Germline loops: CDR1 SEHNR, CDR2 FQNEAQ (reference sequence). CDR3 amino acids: CASSFAGVRRTEAFF. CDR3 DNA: TGTGCCAGCAGCTTCGCGGGGGTGAGGCGCACTGAAGCTTTCTTT.

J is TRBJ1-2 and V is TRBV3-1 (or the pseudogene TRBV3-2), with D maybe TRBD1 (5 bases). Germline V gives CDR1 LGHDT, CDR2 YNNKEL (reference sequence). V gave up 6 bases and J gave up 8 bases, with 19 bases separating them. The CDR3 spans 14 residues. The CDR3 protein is CASRPYRDLGGYTF. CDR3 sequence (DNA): TGTGCCAGCAGGCCTTACCGGGACCTCGGGGGCTACACCTTC.

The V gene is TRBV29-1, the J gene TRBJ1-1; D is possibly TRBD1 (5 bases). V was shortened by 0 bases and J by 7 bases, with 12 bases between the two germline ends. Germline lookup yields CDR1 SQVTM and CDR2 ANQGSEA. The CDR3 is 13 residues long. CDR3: CSVEEFGGSEAFF. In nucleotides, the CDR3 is TGCAGCGTTGAAGAGTTTGGGGGAAGTGAAGCTTTCTTT.

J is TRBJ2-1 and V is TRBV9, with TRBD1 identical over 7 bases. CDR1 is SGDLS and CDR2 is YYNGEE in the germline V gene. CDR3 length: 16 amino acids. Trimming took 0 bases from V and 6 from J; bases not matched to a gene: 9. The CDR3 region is CASSVESYGQVNEQFF. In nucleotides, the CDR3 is TGTGCCAGCAGCGTAGAGAGCTATGGACAGGTCAATGAGCAGTTCTTC.

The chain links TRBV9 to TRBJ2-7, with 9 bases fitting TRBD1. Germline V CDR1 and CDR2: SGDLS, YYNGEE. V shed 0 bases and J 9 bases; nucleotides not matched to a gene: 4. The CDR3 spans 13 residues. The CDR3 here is CASSVGDRERQYF. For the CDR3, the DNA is TGTGCCAGCAGCGTAGGGGACAGGGAGAGGCAGTACTTC.

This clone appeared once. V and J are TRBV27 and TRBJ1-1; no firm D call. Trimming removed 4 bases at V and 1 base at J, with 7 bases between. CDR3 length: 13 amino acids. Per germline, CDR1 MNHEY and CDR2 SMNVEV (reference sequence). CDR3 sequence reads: CASSSSRNTEAFF. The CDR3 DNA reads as TGTGCCAGCAGTTCCTCCCGGAACACTGAAGCTTTCTTT.

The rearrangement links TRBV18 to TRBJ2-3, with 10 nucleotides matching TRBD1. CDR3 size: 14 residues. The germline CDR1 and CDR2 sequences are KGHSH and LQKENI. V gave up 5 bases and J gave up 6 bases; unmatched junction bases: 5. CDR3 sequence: CASSGDRGRDTQYF. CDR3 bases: TGTGCCAGCTCAGGTGACAGGGGGCGCGATACGCAGTATTTT.

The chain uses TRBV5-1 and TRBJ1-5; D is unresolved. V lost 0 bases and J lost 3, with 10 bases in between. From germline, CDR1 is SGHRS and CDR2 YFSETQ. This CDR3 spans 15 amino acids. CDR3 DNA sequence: TGCGCCAGCAGCTTGGGTCCGCAACTCAATCAGCCCCAGCATTTT. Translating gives CASSLGPQLNQPQHF.

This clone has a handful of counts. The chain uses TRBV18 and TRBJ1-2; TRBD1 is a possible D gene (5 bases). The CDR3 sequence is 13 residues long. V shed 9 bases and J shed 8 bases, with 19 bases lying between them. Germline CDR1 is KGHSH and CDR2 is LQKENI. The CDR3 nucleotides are TGTGCCAGTACGCCAGGGAACCGAGAGGGCTACACCTTC. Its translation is CASTPGNREGYTF.